These T cell receptor beta chains were read from a single sample in a study of Tregs in tolerant kidney transplant recipients. The method was immunoSEQ multiplex PCR; TCRdb's version includes in-frame clones alone and lacks a portion of them. The sample has about 100,000 clones, roughly 93% seen once; the top ten hold roughly 1.7%. The specimen comprised CD4+ T cells from blood (PBMCs), sampled 12 months after the transplant. The receptors here all came from a human patient who received a combined kidney and bone marrow transplant. Some of the T cells might come from the graft donor. The conserved cysteine and the conserved F or W are not part of the CDR3 here. Each record gives: J gene, V gene, CDR3 protein.

TRBJ2-5 | TRBV7-8 | ASSKTSGRFQETQY
TRBJ1-5 | TRBV28 | ASTLGRQGSNQPQH
TRBJ2-3 | TRBV5-4 | ASSAKGLAGGPDTQY
TRBJ1-2 | TRBV9 | ASSPLLSLNYGYT
TRBJ1-6 | TRBV2 | ASSEVGRRRSPLH
TRBJ1-6 | TRBV2 | ASSDRGKTSNSPLH
TRBJ2-3 | TRBV4-3 | ASSQELGGYTDTQY
TRBJ1-1 | TRBV4-3 | ASSDNRNTEAF
TRBJ2-2 | TRBV5-1 | CPEAGQGGELF
TRBJ2-1 | TRBV27 | ASSFGLAGLSYNEQF
TRBJ2-1 | TRBV5-1 | ASSLESGAGVSHEQF
TRBJ2-7 | TRBV5-8 | ASSLVRQHGYGSYEQY
TRBJ2-7 | TRBV4-2 | ASSRREAEKNYEQY
TRBJ2-7 | TRBV29-1 | SVLRATSYEQY
TRBJ2-2 | TRBV12-5 | ASGLVLRRTGELF
TRBJ1-6 | TRBV5-4 | ASSLGQQNSPLH
TRBJ1-3 | TRBV13 | ASSLKGGIIGNTIY
TRBJ1-1 | TRBV28 | ASSLRTGSQNTEAF
TRBJ2-3 | TRBV4-2 | ASSLTGPSSTDTQY
TRBJ2-3 | TRBV6-5 | ASSYSTADTQY
TRBJ2-7 | TRBV28 | ASMPGGFYEQY
TRBJ2-3 | TRBV6-4 | ASSKDYAVSDTQY
TRBJ1-2 | TRBV5-8 | ASSLWPTQGYGYT
TRBJ2-3 | TRBV10-3 | AIRLAGETDTQY
TRBJ1-4 | TRBV25-1 | ASSEWRTGGWGEKLF
TRBJ2-3 | TRBV7-3 | ASSPQRRGTQY
TRBJ1-1 | TRBV6-5 | ASSRPGGSYTEAF
TRBJ1-2 | TRBV19 | ASSIRDTYGYT
TRBJ2-7 | TRBV30 | AWRLAGGRYEQY
TRBJ2-5 | TRBV4-1 | ASSQGLAGELETQY
TRBJ2-1 | TRBV5-1 | ASSGTSYNEQF
TRBJ1-3 | TRBV4-2 | ASRTGVWGNTIY
TRBJ2-7 | TRBV7-2 | ASSPIWGGTYEQY
TRBJ1-1 | TRBV5-1 | ASSLDGTGNTEAF
TRBJ2-7 | TRBV14 | ASSQYRSTSEQY
TRBJ1-5 | TRBV13 | ASSLSGQDGQPQH
TRBJ1-1 | TRBV6-5 | ASSPDRLNTEAF
TRBJ2-5 | TRBV30 | AWSAGQGLETQY
TRBJ2-7 | TRBV19 | ASSPSGVRYEQY
TRBJ2-7 | TRBV28 | ASRRLAGVYEQY
TRBJ2-1 | TRBV11-2 | ASSLVFAGNEQF
TRBJ2-5 | TRBV29-1 | SAGTSGRPETQY
TRBJ2-1 | TRBV19 | ASSLYRLDNEQF
TRBJ2-1 | TRBV9 | ASSVGLSVRSGLSYNEQF
TRBJ1-1 | TRBV11-3 | ASSLGQGRTSEAF
TRBJ1-6 | TRBV28 | ASSSRTGPGSPLH
TRBJ1-2 | TRBV6-5 | ASSPTRWGDYGYT
TRBJ1-3 | TRBV15 | ATSRDRGDGNTIY
TRBJ2-7 | TRBV25-1 | ASSEPGIHEQY
TRBJ2-4 | TRBV18 | ASSLWTGKNIQY
TRBJ1-4 | TRBV30 | AWRKGPNEKLF
TRBJ2-7 | TRBV7-9 | ASSLTSGYLSEQY
TRBJ2-7 | TRBV11-2 | ASSFGTAYEQY
TRBJ2-7 | TRBV19 | ASSIMSFSYEQY
TRBJ2-6 | TRBV18 | ASSKEGWRGSSGANVLT